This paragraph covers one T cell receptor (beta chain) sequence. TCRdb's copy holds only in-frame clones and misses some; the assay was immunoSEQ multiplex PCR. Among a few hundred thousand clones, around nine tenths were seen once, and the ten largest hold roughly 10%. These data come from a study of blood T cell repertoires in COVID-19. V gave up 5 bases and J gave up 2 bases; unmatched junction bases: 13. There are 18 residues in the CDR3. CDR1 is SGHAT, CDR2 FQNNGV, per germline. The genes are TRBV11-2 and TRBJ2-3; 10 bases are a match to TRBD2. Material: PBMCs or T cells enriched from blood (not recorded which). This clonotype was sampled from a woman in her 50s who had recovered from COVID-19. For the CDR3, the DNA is TGTGCCAGCAGCGCCCCGTCGGGACTAGCGAGACCCACAGATACGCAGTATTTT. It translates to CASSAPSGLARPTDTQYF. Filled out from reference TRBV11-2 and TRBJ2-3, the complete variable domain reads EAGVAQSPRYKIIEKRQSVAFWCNPISGHATLYWYQQILGQGPKLLIQFQNNGVVDDSQLPKDRFSAERLKGVDSTLKIQPAKLEDSAVYLCASSAPSGLARPTDTQYFGPGTRLTVL.